Following are 2 T cell receptor beta chains from one sample sequenced in a study of blood T cell repertoires in COVID-19. The data were produced by immunoSEQ multiplex PCR, yet TCRdb's version contains in-frame clones alone and is incomplete. The repertoire consists of 80,000 to 100,000 clones, with 75% to 85% occurring once and the leading ten covering under 20%. Sequencing was done on a sample of peripheral blood. These receptors were taken from a human donor in a cohort sampled during active COVID-19.

The CDR3 DNA is TGTGCCAGCAGCTCCGCGGGATATAATTCACCCCTCCACTTT. As protein: CASSSAGYNSPLHF. The chain couples TRBV7-9 to TRBJ1-6; no firm D call. Trimming stripped 4 bases from V and 4 bases from J, with 8 bases between. This CDR3 is built from 14 residues. CDR1 is SEHNR and CDR2 is FQNEAQ in the germline V gene (reference sequence).

This rearrangement joins TRBV7-8 to TRBJ2-7; TRBD2 might be the D (6 bases). This CDR3 has 14 amino acids. From germline, CDR1 is SGHVS and CDR2 FQNEAQ. Trimming stripped 7 bases from V and 2 bases from J, with 15 bases between. CDR3 amino acids: CASNPMGGTYEQYF. CDR3 nucleotide sequence: TGTGCCAGCAACCCGATGGGGGGTACCTACGAGCAGTACTTC.